These 2 T cell receptor beta chains originate from one sample sequenced in a study of OX40 agonist ivuxolimab in advanced cancers. Generated by immunoSEQ multiplex PCR, the TCRdb table keeps only in-frame clones and is missing some. Here the sample spans about 73,000 clones, just under 90% being singletons. The material was CD4+ or CD8+ T cells sorted from blood, obtained in a trial of the OX40 agonist ivuxolimab. The receptors shown here come from an adult with an advanced solid tumor such as melanoma, head and neck, liver or kidney cancer.

Notes on this clone: The sample holds other DNA sequences that translate to the same CDR3. The genes are TRBV19 and TRBJ2-7; tentatively, D is TRBD1 (5 bases). The V end was cut by 0 bases, the J end by 3 bases, with 6 bases between. Germline lookup yields CDR1 LNHDA and CDR2 SQIVND (reference sequence). The CDR3 consists of 13 residues. The CDR3, as DNA: TGTGCCAGTAGTATAGAAGACAGCTACGAGCAGTACTTC. This codes for CASSIEDSYEQYF.

This chain uses TRBV30 with TRBJ1-5; 9 positions match TRBD1. The CDR3 consists of 15 residues. The V gene's germline CDR1 is GTSNPN and CDR2 SVGIG (reference sequence). Trimming took 3 bases from V and 2 from J; bases not matched to a gene: 5. CDR3 DNA sequence: TGTGCCTGGAGCCCGGGACAGGGAGGCAATCAGCCCCAGCATTTT. As protein: CAWSPGQGGNQPQHF. Full variable domain (rest looked up from reference TRBV30 and TRBJ1-5): SQTIHQWPATLVQPVGSPLSLECTVEGTSNPNLYWYRQAAGRGLQLLFYSVGIGQISSEVPQNLSASRPQDRQFILSSKKLLLSDSGFYLCAWSPGQGGNQPQHFGDGTRLSIL.